This TCR beta chain derives from a study of T cells in Graves' hyperthyroidism and ophthalmopathy. Study-level results: Median prediction lead before ophthalmopathy onset was 6.5 months with the model.

This clonotype was counted ten times or more. The target antigen is unknown. Graves' hyperthyroidism qualified as stable when ophthalmopathy did not progress within 18 months. The investigators amplified TCR beta CDR3 regions from RNA transcripts. During a first-round RT-PCR of the TCR CDR3, the HTBI primer set was used. TCRdb re-analysed the multiplex PCR reads in MiXCR, keeping a single row per CDR3 protein. The profile shows about 540,000 distinct CDR3 sequences, about half of them singletons. The receptor was isolated from a woman aged 18 to 35 with Graves' hyperthyroidism. Sequencing input: peripheral blood or thyroid tissue (not recorded which).

CDR3 DNA: TGTGCCAGCAGCTTCCTGGCGGGAGTGAACGAGCAGTACTTC. Translated: CASSFLAGVNEQYF. V gene TRBV7-9 combines with J gene TRBJ2-7; TRBD2 matches at 7 bases. CDR3 length equals 14 residues. Germline V CDR1 and CDR2: SEHNR, FQNEAQ (reference sequence). V lost 3 bases, J lost 5 bases, and 7 bases stayed unmatched.